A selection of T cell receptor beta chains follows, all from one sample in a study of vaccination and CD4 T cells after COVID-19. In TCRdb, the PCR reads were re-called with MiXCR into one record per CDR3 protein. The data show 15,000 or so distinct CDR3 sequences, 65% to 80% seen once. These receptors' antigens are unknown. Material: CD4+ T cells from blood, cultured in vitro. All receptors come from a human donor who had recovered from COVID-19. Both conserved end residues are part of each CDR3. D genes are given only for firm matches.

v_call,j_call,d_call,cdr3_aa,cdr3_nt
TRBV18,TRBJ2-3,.,CASSPLRGGTDTQYF,TGTGCCAGCTCACCGCTAAGAGGGGGCACAGATACGCAGTATTTT
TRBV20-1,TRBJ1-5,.,CSARALEADHSNQPQHF,TGCAGTGCTAGAGCGTTGGAGGCGGATCATAGCAATCAGCCCCAGCATTTT
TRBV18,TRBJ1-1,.,CASRWTEKDTEAFF,TGTGCCAGCCGATGGACAGAAAAGGACACTGAAGCTTTCTTT
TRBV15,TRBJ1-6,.,CATSRGRNSPLHF,TGTGCCACCAGCAGAGGGCGGAATTCACCCCTCCACTTT
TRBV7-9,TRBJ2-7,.,CASSLDGDAFEQYF,TGTGCCAGCAGCCTTGACGGGGACGCCTTTGAGCAGTACTTC
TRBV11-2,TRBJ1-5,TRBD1,CASSPRRTGDGNQPQHF,TGTGCCAGCAGCCCCCGTCGGACAGGGGACGGCAATCAGCCCCAGCATTTT
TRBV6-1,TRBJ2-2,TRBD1,CASRQGVDTGELFF,TGTGCCAGCCGCCAGGGGGTCGACACCGGGGAGCTGTTTTTT
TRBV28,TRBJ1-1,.,CASSQGPTEAFF,TGTGCCAGCAGCCAGGGCCCCACTGAAGCTTTCTTT
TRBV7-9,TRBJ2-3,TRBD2,CASSLKRGSLPDTQYF,TGTGCCAGCAGCCTAAAGCGGGGGAGCCTACCAGATACGCAGTATTTT
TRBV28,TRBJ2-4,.,CASTGQNLAKNIQYF,TGTGCCAGCACCGGACAGAACTTAGCCAAAAACATTCAGTACTTC